This T cell receptor beta chain was profiled in a study of T cell changes during pregnancy in multiple sclerosis. This table comes from immunoSEQ multiplex PCR, and its TCRdb copy is limited to in-frame clones, with some not included. The sample shows about 26,000 clones, about 88% of them seen only once. The CDR3 runs 13 residues. The germline V gene has CDR1 SNHLY and CDR2 FYNNEI. Trimming took 7 bases from V and 10 from J; bases not matched to a gene: 8. The source was CD8+ T cells from peripheral blood mononuclear cells, collected in the second trimester of pregnancy. This receptor was identified in a female donor with multiple sclerosis, enrolled in a pregnancy study. The V call is TRBV2, the J call TRBJ2-1; 9 bases are shared with TRBD2. This CDR3 is CASNALAGAEQFF. For the CDR3, the DNA is TGTGCCAGCAATGCTTTAGCGGGAGCAGAGCAGTTCTTC.